These T cell receptor beta chains were read from a single sample in a study of T-cell reconstitution after alpha-beta-depleted transplantation in children. TCRdb re-called the PCR reads through MiXCR, storing one row per CDR3 protein. This table holds hundreds of thousands of distinct CDR3 sequences, approximately 15% found once. The specimen comprised PBMCs from the stem cell graft donor, sampled from the stem cell graft. These receptors originate from a human donor who donated a stem cell graft to a child with acute myeloid leukemia. The CDR3 runs from the conserved cysteine through the conserved F or W. A D gene is named only where the DNA matches it firmly. Rows give clone size only sometimes, using once, few, many, or a class for an expanded clone.

J	V	D	size	CDR3	DNA
TRBJ2-3	TRBV12-3/TRBV12-4	TRBD2	.	CASSLADTLSGVLRTDTQYF	TGTGCCAGCAGTTTAGCCGATACCCTTAGCGGGGTCCTCCGCACAGATACGCAGTATTTT
TRBJ2-7	TRBV25-1	.	.	CASSGTYEQYF	TGTGCCAGCAGTGGGACATACGAGCAGTACTTC
TRBJ2-5	TRBV4-1	TRBD2	.	CASSQLWASGGLETQYF	TGCGCCAGCAGCCAATTATGGGCTAGCGGGGGGTTGGAGACCCAGTACTTC
TRBJ2-3	TRBV10-1	.	many	CASSESEGAGDTQYF	TGCGCCAGCAGTGAGTCGGAGGGCGCGGGAGATACGCAGTATTTT
TRBJ2-7	TRBV20-1	.	many	CSARPPFGSSYEQYF	TGCAGTGCTAGACCTCCGTTTGGGAGCTCCTACGAGCAGTACTTC
TRBJ1-1	TRBV20-1	TRBD1	many	CSAGDRDDTEAFF	TGCAGTGCTGGGGACAGGGATGACACTGAAGCTTTCTTT
TRBJ1-2	TRBV12-3/TRBV12-4	.	few	CASRISTEPHGYTF	TGTGCCAGCCGAATTAGCACAGAACCCCATGGCTACACCTTC
TRBJ1-1	TRBV29-1	.	few	CSQGRTEAFF	TGCAGCCAGGGGAGGACTGAAGCTTTCTTT
TRBJ2-3	TRBV7-9	.	few	CASSSHTTDTQYF	TGTGCCAGCAGCAGCCACACCACAGATACGCAGTATTTT
TRBJ2-1	TRBV20-1	.	many	CSASPWRYSYNEQFF	TGCAGTGCTAGTCCGTGGCGGTACTCCTACAATGAGCAGTTCTTC
TRBJ1-2	TRBV6-5	.	.	CASSYSGAPGYTF	TGTGCCAGCAGTTACTCTGGGGCGCCTGGCTACACCTTC
TRBJ1-4	TRBV15	.	.	CATSRDLRNLGEKLFF	TGTGCCACCAGCAGAGATCTAAGGAATCTTGGGGAAAAACTGTTTTTT
TRBJ2-7	TRBV29-1	.	many	CSAGTPTYEQYF	TGCAGCGCCGGGACGCCGACCTACGAGCAGTACTTC
TRBJ2-1	TRBV4-3	.	few	CASSHPTESGNEQFF	TGCGCCAGCAGCCACCCGACAGAGTCGGGCAATGAGCAGTTCTTC
TRBJ2-5	TRBV20-1	.	.	CSAKIQGRVETQYF	TGCAGTGCTAAAATACAGGGAAGGGTCGAGACCCAGTACTTC
TRBJ1-1	TRBV7-9	TRBD1	few	CASSTRTGRGNTEAFF	TGTGCCAGCAGCACCCGGACAGGGCGGGGGAACACTGAAGCTTTCTTT
TRBJ1-2	TRBV5-1	TRBD1	few	CASSRRQGAVDYGYTF	TGCGCCAGCAGTCGAAGACAGGGGGCGGTCGACTATGGCTACACCTTC
TRBJ1-1	TRBV20-1	.	.	CSARPSTEAFF	TGCAGTGCTAGGCCTAGCACTGAAGCTTTCTTT
TRBJ2-5	TRBV7-2	.	many	CASSLNGGRFQETQYF	TGTGCCAGCAGCTTAAACGGGGGTCGTTTTCAAGAGACCCAGTACTTC
TRBJ2-3	TRBV7-2	.	many	CASRRGSTDTQYF	TGTGCCAGCAGACGGGGGAGCACAGATACGCAGTATTTT
TRBJ1-1	TRBV13	.	few	CASSLGWAPMNTEAFF	TGTGCCAGCAGCTTAGGGTGGGCACCGATGAACACTGAAGCTTTCTTT
TRBJ2-5	TRBV20-1	TRBD2	many	CSAGLAGLQETQYF	TGCAGTGCTGGACTAGCGGGCCTACAAGAGACCCAGTACTTC
TRBJ1-4	TRBV29-1	.	many	CSVAWRAGGNEKLFF	TGCAGCGTTGCGTGGCGGGCGGGGGGTAATGAAAAACTGTTTTTT
TRBJ1-1	TRBV29-1	.	many	CSVEQWDSTEAFF	TGCAGCGTTGAACAGTGGGATTCCACTGAAGCTTTCTTT
TRBJ2-2	TRBV9	TRBD2	many	CASRRTSGNTGELFF	TGTGCCAGCAGGAGGACTAGCGGGAACACCGGGGAGCTGTTTTTT
TRBJ2-2	TRBV15	.	many	CATSRGTGELFF	TGTGCCACCAGCAGAGGGACCGGGGAGCTGTTTTTT
TRBJ2-2	TRBV5-6	.	many	CASSLGHGITGELFF	TGTGCCAGCAGCTTGGGACATGGGATCACCGGGGAGCTGTTTTTT
TRBJ2-3	TRBV21-1	.	.	CASSKERGRRTDTQYF	TGTGCCAGCAGCAAAGAGAGGGGGCGAAGAACAGATACGCAGTATTTT
TRBJ1-1	TRBV6-1	TRBD1	.	CASSEQGVVTEAFF	TGTGCCAGCAGTGAGCAGGGGGTGGTCACTGAAGCTTTCTTT
TRBJ1-1	TRBV20-1	.	.	CSARGEGANTEAFF	TGCAGTGCTAGAGGTGAAGGAGCGAACACTGAAGCTTTCTTT
TRBJ2-5	TRBV20-1	.	few	CSAWVRATYQETQYF	TGCAGTGCCTGGGTACGGGCCACCTACCAAGAGACCCAGTACTTC
TRBJ2-5	TRBV3-1	.	.	CASSQELAGAVSETQYF	TGTGCCAGCAGCCAAGAGCTCGCGGGGGCAGTATCAGAGACCCAGTACTTC
TRBJ2-1	TRBV20-1	.	many	CSGSPFTGSYNEQFF	TGCAGTGGCAGCCCGTTTACCGGCTCCTACAATGAGCAGTTCTTC
TRBJ2-1	TRBV20-1	.	many	CSATSYHEQFF	TGCAGTGCTACTAGCTACCATGAGCAGTTCTTC
TRBJ1-2	TRBV20-1	.	many	CSASKGENYGYTF	TGCAGTGCTAGTAAGGGGGAAAACTATGGCTACACCTTC
TRBJ2-2	TRBV7-9	.	once	CASSFLDSLGLFF	TGTGCCAGCAGCTTCCTGGATAGCCTCGGGCTGTTTTTT
TRBJ2-4	TRBV27	TRBD2	.	CASSPAGVKNIQYF	TGTGCCAGCAGTCCCGCGGGGGTTAAAAACATTCAGTACTTC
TRBJ1-4	TRBV12-3/TRBV12-4	.	few	CASLGLEGEKLFF	TGTGCCAGCCTGGGTCTCGAAGGTGAAAAACTGTTTTTT
TRBJ2-5	TRBV20-1	.	many	CSARTTGETQYF	TGCAGTGCTAGGACGACCGGAGAGACCCAGTACTTC
TRBJ1-6	TRBV5-1	.	many	CASSLGQINSPLHF	TGCGCCAGCAGCTTAGGACAGATTAATTCACCCCTCCACTTT
TRBJ2-1	TRBV20-1	TRBD2	.	CSVQLAGGPFEQFF	TGCAGTGTCCAACTAGCGGGGGGGCCTTTTGAGCAGTTCTTC
TRBJ2-7	TRBV20-1	.	many	CSAREKSVQQYF	TGCAGTGCTAGAGAAAAGTCTGTACAGCAGTACTTC
TRBJ2-3	TRBV5-1	TRBD2	.	CASSFTSGGASDTQYF	TGCGCCAGCAGCTTTACTAGCGGGGGGGCGTCAGATACGCAGTATTTT
TRBJ2-1	TRBV20-1	TRBD2	many	CSARDRRRGSSYNEQFF	TGCAGTGCTAGAGATCGGCGGCGGGGGAGCTCCTACAATGAGCAGTTCTTC
TRBJ2-5	TRBV20-1	TRBD2	.	CCARGLAGESYQETQYF	TGCTGTGCTAGAGGACTAGCGGGGGAGTCGTACCAAGAGACCCAGTACTTC
TRBJ2-1	TRBV5-1	.	.	CASSLDKPRRDEQFF	TGCGCCAGCAGCCTGGATAAGCCCCGTAGGGATGAGCAGTTCTTC
TRBJ2-1	TRBV13	TRBD2	few	CASSSRTSGGEGNEQFF	TGTGCCAGCAGCTCCCGGACTAGCGGGGGGGAGGGCAATGAGCAGTTCTTC
TRBJ2-1	TRBV13	.	many	CASSLGRDVGYNERFF	TGTGCCAGCAGCTTAGGCCGCGATGTCGGGTACAATGAGCGGTTCTTC
TRBJ1-1	TRBV20-1	.	few	CSAREPENTEAFF	TGCAGTGCTAGAGAACCAGAGAACACTGAAGCTTTCTTT
TRBJ2-1	TRBV20-1	.	few	CSARGGTKLYNEQFF	TGCAGTGCTAGGGGAGGCACTAAGCTCTACAATGAGCAGTTCTTC
TRBJ1-2	TRBV5-6	.	few	CASSLGQKPYGYTF	TGTGCCAGCAGCCTTGGACAGAAGCCCTATGGCTACACCTTC
TRBJ2-3	TRBV7-2	.	many	CASSPFTSTDTQYF	TGTGCCAGCAGCCCCTTTACTAGCACAGATACGCAGTATTTT
TRBJ1-2	TRBV28	.	.	CASSPLGEAPYGYTF	TGTGCCAGCAGTCCCCTCGGGGAGGCGCCCTATGGCTACACCTTC
TRBJ1-5	TRBV20-1	.	many	CSAALGNQPQHF	TGCAGTGCCGCCCTGGGCAATCAGCCCCAGCATTTT
TRBJ2-3	TRBV12-5	TRBD1	many	CASVPGTGADTQYF	TGTGCTAGTGTCCCCGGGACAGGGGCAGATACGCAGTATTTT
TRBJ2-4	TRBV7-8	.	few	CASSPAPSVVKNIQYF	TGTGCCAGCAGCCCAGCTCCCTCGGTCGTCAAAAACATTCAGTACTTC
TRBJ1-1	TRBV5-1	.	.	CASSPGLSLAEAFF	TGCGCCAGCAGCCCGGGACTCTCGTTGGCTGAAGCTTTCTTT
TRBJ2-1	TRBV9	TRBD1	.	CASSVQGQDNEQFF	TGTGCCAGCAGCGTACAGGGACAGGACAATGAGCAGTTCTTC
TRBJ1-1	TRBV30	.	.	CAWSGIRTEAFF	TGTGCCTGGAGTGGCATCAGGACTGAAGCTTTCTTT
TRBJ2-3	TRBV20-1	.	many	CSARGERGHTDTQYF	TGCAGTGCTAGAGGGGAGCGGGGACACACAGATACGCAGTATTTT